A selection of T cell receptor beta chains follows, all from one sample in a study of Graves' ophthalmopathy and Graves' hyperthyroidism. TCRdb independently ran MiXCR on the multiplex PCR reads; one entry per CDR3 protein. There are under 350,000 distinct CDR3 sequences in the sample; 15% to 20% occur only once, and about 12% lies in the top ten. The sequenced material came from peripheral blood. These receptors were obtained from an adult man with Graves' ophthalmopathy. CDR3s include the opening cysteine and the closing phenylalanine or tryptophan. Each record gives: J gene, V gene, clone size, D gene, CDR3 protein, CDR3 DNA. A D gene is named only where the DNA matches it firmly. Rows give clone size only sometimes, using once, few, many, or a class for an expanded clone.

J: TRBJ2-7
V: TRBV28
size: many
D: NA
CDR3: CASSLQGTPYEQYF
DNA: TGTGCCAGCAGTTTACAGGGGACGCCCTACGAGCAGTACTTC

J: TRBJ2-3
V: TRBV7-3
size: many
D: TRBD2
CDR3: CASSSGGAGTDTQYF
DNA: TGTGCCAGCAGCAGCGGGGGGGCCGGCACAGATACGCAGTATTTT

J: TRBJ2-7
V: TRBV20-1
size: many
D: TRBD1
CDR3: CSADKDRGQGEQYF
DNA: TGCAGTGCTGACAAGGACAGGGGACAGGGCGAGCAGTACTTC

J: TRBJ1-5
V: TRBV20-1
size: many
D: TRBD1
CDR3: CSATTGSWQPQHF
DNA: TGCAGTGCTACGACAGGGAGTTGGCAGCCCCAGCATTTT

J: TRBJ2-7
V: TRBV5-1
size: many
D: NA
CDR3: CASSFTASYEQYF
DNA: TGCGCCAGCAGCTTTACGGCATCCTACGAGCAGTACTTC

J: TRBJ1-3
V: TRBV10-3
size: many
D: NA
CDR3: CATRGGPNSGNTIYF
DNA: TGTGCCACCCGTGGGGGCCCAAACTCTGGAAACACCATATATTTT

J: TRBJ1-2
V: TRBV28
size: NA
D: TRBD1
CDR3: CASHEYPPGQGEYTF
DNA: TGTGCCAGTCATGAATACCCTCCGGGACAGGGGGAATACACCTTC

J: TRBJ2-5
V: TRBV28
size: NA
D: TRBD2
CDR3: CASSGGADQETQYF
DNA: TGTGCCAGCAGCGGGGGGGCAGACCAAGAGACCCAGTACTTC

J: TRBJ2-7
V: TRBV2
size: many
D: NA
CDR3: CASSVTVRPSYEQYF
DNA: TGTGCCAGCAGTGTAACAGTGAGGCCGTCCTACGAGCAGTACTTC

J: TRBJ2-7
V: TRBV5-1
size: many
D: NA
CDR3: CASSPGGASHEQYF
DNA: TGCGCCAGCAGCCCGGGGGGCGCCTCCCACGAGCAGTACTTC

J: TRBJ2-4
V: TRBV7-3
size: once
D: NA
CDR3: CASSFGPGLNIQYF
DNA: NA

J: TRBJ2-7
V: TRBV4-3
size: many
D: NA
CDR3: CASSQAPQGGREQYF
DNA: TGCGCCAGCAGCCAAGCCCCCCAGGGGGGCCGCGAGCAGTACTTC

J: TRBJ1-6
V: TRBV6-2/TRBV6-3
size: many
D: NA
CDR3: CASSPQGSHNSPLHF
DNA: TGTGCCAGCAGTCCTCAGGGGTCCCATAATTCACCCCTCCACTTT

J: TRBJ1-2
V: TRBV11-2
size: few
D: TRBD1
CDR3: CASSPLGQGAGYGYTF
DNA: TGTGCCAGCAGCCCACTTGGACAGGGGGCAGGCTATGGCTACACCTTC

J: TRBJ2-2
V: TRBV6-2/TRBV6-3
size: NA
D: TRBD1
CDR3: CATLGQGAAGELFF
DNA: TGTGCCACCCTAGGACAGGGGGCCGCCGGGGAGCTGTTTTTT

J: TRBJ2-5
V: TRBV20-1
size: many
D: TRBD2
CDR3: CSVLTSGQGTQYF
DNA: TGCAGTGTTCTGACTAGCGGGCAGGGTACCCAGTACTTC

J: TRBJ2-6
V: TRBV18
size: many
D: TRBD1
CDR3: CASSLTGYSGANVLTF
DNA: TGTGCCAGCTCACTGACAGGGTACTCTGGGGCCAACGTCCTGACTTTC

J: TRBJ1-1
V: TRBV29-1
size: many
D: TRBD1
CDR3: CSAATQGVNTEAFF
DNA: TGCAGCGCTGCGACACAGGGGGTGAACACTGAAGCTTTCTTT

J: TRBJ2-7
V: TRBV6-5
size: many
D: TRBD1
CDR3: CASSSTDRGNSYEQYF
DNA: TGTGCCAGCAGTTCCACTGACAGGGGGAACTCCTACGAGCAGTACTTC

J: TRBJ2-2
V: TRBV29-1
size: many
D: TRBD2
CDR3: CSVDPGTRGTGELFF
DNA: TGCAGCGTTGACCCCGGGACTAGGGGGACCGGGGAGCTGTTTTTT

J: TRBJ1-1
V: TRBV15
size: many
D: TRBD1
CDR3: CATSRDRGSLAFF
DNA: TGTGCCACCAGCAGGGACAGGGGGTCTCTCGCTTTCTTT

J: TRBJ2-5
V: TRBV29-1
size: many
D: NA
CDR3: CSVEVGIRGKETQYF
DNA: TGCAGCGTTGAAGTGGGGATTAGAGGGAAAGAGACCCAGTACTTC

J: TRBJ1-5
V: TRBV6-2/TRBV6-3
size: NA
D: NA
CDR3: CASSSYEGGQPQHF
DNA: TGTGCCAGCAGTTCCTACGAGGGGGGTCAGCCCCAGCATTTT

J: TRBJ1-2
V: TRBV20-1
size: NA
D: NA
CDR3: CSARGYGGYTF
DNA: TGCAGTGCTAGGGGGTATGGAGGCTACACCTTC

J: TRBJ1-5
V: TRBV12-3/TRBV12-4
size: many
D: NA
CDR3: CASSLGSPGLGQPQHF
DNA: TGTGCCAGCAGTTTAGGGTCACCGGGCCTCGGGCAGCCCCAGCATTTT

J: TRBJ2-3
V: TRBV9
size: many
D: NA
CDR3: CASTNGLSTDTQYF
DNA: TGTGCCAGCACCAACGGGCTTAGCACAGATACGCAGTATTTT

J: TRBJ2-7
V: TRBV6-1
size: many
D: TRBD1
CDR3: CASSRTGDSYEQYF
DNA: TGTGCCAGCAGTCGGACAGGGGATTCCTACGAGCAGTACTTC

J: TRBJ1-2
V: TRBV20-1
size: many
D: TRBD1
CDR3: CSAVARGQGIVGYTF
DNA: TGCAGTGCGGTAGCTAGGGGACAGGGGATCGTTGGCTACACCTTC

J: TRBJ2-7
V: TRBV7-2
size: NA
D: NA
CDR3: CASSLVSLLSYEQYF
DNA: TGTGCCAGCAGCTTAGTCTCTCTACTCTCCTACGAGCAGTACTTC

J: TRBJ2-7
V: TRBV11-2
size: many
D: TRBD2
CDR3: CASSLELAGSYEQYF
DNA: TGTGCCAGCAGCTTAGAACTAGCGGGGTCCTACGAGCAGTACTTC

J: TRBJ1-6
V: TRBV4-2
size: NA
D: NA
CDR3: CASSQGIQGLGYNSPLHF
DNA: TGTGCCAGCAGCCAAGGAATCCAGGGCTTGGGTTATAATTCACCCCTCCACTTT

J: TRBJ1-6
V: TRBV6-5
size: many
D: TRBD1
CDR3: CASSRATGGSLHF
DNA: TGTGCCAGCAGCCGAGCCACAGGGGGGTCCCTCCACTTT

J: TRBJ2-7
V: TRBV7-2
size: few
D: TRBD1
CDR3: CASSSTTGLEQYF
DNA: TGTGCCAGCAGCTCCACGACAGGGCTCGAGCAGTACTTC

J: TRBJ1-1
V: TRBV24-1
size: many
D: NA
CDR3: CATSDSRDLNTEAFF
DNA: TGTGCCACCAGTGATTCTCGGGATTTAAACACTGAAGCTTTCTTT

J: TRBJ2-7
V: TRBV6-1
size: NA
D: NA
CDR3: CASSGRQGYEQYF
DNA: TGTGCCAGCAGTGGGCGGCAGGGCTACGAGCAGTACTTC

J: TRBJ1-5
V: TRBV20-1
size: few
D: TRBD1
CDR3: CSARARTGGGSQPQHF
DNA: TGCAGTGCTAGAGCCCGGACAGGGGGGGGGAGCCAGCCCCAGCATTTT

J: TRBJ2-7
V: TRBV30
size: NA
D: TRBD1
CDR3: CAWSIPGTGGYEQYF
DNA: TGTGCCTGGAGTATCCCCGGGACAGGGGGCTACGAGCAGTACTTC

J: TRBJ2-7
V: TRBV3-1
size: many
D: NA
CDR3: CASSQRGTGEQYF
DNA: TGTGCCAGCAGCCAGCGGGGCACGGGTGAGCAGTACTTC

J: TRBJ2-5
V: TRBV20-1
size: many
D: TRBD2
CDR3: CSAPLAGVQETQYF
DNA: TGCAGTGCTCCGTTGGCGGGGGTCCAAGAGACCCAGTACTTC

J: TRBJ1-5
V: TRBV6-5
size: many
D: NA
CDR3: CASRTKGGLSNQPQHF
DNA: TGTGCCAGCAGGACAAAAGGGGGTCTAAGCAATCAGCCCCAGCATTTT

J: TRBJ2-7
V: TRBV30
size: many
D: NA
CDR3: CAWAGNSYEQYF
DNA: TGTGCCTGGGCCGGGAACTCCTACGAGCAGTACTTC

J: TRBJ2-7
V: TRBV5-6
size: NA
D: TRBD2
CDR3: CASSFVSGRVYEQYF
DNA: TGTGCCAGCAGCTTTGTTAGCGGGAGAGTCTACGAGCAGTACTTC

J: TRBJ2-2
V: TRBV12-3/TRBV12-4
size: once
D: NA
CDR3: CASSPRTGIGELFF
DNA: TGTGCCAGCAGTCCGCGAACAGGGATCGGGGAGCTGTTTTTT

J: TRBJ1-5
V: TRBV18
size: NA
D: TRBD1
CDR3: CASSKQGFGNQPQHF
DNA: TGTGCCAGCTCAAAACAGGGGTTCGGCAATCAGCCCCAGCATTTT

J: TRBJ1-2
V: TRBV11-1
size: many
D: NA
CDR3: CASSLYYDASNYGYTF
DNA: TGTGCCAGCAGCTTATATTACGACGCAAGTAACTATGGCTACACCTTC

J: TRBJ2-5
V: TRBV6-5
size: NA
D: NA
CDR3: CASSYGSRTLAQTQYF
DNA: TGTGCCAGCAGTTACGGCTCGAGAACGTTGGCACAGACCCAGTACTTC

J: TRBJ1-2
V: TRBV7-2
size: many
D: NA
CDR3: CASSSAAAYGYTF
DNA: TGTGCCAGCAGCTCGGCAGCTGCCTATGGCTACACCTTC

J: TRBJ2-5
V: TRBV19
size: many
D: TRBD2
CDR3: CASRGAGAARMETQYF
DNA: TGTGCCAGTAGGGGAGCGGGGGCGGCTCGGATGGAGACCCAGTACTTC

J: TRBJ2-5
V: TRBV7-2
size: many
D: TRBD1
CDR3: CASSLVSQGAGQETQYF
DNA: TGTGCCAGCAGCTTAGTATCACAGGGGGCAGGGCAAGAGACCCAGTACTTC

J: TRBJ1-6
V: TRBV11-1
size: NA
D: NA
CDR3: CASSSGAYNSPLHF
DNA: TGTGCCAGCAGCTCCGGAGCCTATAATTCACCCCTCCACTTT

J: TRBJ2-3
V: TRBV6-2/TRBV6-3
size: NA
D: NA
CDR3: CASAVTDTQYF
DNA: TGTGCCAGCGCGGTCACAGATACGCAGTATTTT

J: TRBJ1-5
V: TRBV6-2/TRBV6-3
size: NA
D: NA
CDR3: CASSYLAGQQPQHF
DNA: TGTGCCAGCAGTTACCTGGCAGGTCAACAGCCCCAGCATTTT

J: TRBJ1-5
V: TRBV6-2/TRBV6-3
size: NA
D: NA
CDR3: CASLGQLNQPQHF
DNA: TGTGCCAGCCTCGGGCAGCTTAATCAGCCCCAGCATTTT

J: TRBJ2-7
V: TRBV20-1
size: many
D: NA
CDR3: CSATESGLIYEQYF
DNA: TGCAGTGCCACTGAAAGTGGCCTTATATACGAGCAGTACTTC

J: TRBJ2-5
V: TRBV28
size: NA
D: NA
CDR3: CASSTYRTKETQYF
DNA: TGTGCCAGCAGCACTTACAGAACCAAAGAGACCCAGTACTTC

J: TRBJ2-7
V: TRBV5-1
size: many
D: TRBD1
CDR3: CASSIGQGPYEQYF
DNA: TGCGCCAGCAGCATCGGACAGGGGCCCTACGAGCAGTACTTC

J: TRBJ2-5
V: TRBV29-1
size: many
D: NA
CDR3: CSVETQETQYF
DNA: TGCAGCGTTGAAACACAAGAGACCCAGTACTTC

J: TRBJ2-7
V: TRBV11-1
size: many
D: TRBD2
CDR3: CASSLGVLAGPYSGEQYF
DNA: TGTGCCAGCAGCTTAGGCGTACTAGCGGGGCCTTACAGTGGCGAGCAGTACTTC

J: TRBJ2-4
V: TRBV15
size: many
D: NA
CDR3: CATSRGRPNIQYF
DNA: TGTGCCACCAGCAGAGGCAGACCGAACATTCAGTACTTC

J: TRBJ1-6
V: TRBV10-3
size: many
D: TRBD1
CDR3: CAISDRGYDSPLHF
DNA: TGTGCCATCAGTGACAGGGGGTACGATTCACCCCTCCACTTT